The rows below give T cell receptor beta chains drawn from one sample of a study of cytomegalovirus exposure and HLA in healthy donors. The protocol was immunoSEQ multiplex PCR, while the TCRdb copy is restricted to in-frame clones and leaves out a portion. The sample lists 97,000 or so clones; roughly 77% were seen once. The sample consisted of PBMCs. Receptors were obtained from a man in his forties in good health and CMV-seronegative. Both conserved end residues are part of each CDR3. Clone sizes are given selectively: once, few, many, or a class where the clone is expanded.

cdr3_aa j_call clone_size v_call
CASRPPTSGGTDTQYF TRBJ2-3 NA TRBV10-2
CASSSQTGEYQPQHF TRBJ1-5 NA TRBV21-1
CAISDPGNQPQHF TRBJ1-5 NA TRBV10-3
CASLPKGGTLGTGELFF TRBJ2-2 NA TRBV4-1
CASSQGLGNQETQYF TRBJ2-5 NA TRBV7-9
CARSAKQVIWEQYF TRBJ2-7 NA TRBV5-3
CASTLRSGNTIYF TRBJ1-3 NA TRBV7-2
CASSQDRDNSYEQYF TRBJ2-7 NA TRBV4-3
CASSEQEGSNQPQHF TRBJ1-5 NA TRBV6-5
CASSLIGGRQPQHF TRBJ1-5 NA TRBV11-2
CAWSGELRNNEQFF TRBJ2-1 NA TRBV30
CASSDRAGNTIYF TRBJ1-3 NA TRBV6-5
CASSPWGDNEQFF TRBJ2-1 NA TRBV9
CASTQETVAEGYTF TRBJ1-2 once TRBV2
CASSRDRDYEQYF NA few TRBV10-2
CASRDHTGLSNQPQHF TRBJ1-5 NA TRBV10-2
CSSSYGRVGTLDQPQHF TRBJ1-5 NA TRBV7-9
CASSQDILTMNTEAFF TRBJ1-1 once TRBV4-3
CASSWTGTATNEKLFF TRBJ1-4 few TRBV5-5
CASSIDGQGVGYTF TRBJ1-2 once TRBV19
CASSLVSGTPGSPLHF TRBJ1-6 NA TRBV7-9
CASSLGRGTGEEQYF TRBJ2-7 NA TRBV5-4
CATGDRANSPLHF TRBJ1-6 NA TRBV6-1
CASSLGRGPSGNTIYF TRBJ1-3 NA TRBV5-1
CASRDSREKLFF TRBJ1-4 NA TRBV2
CASSIGQGGYNQPQHF TRBJ1-5 once TRBV19